These 19 T cell receptor beta chains originate from one sample sequenced in a study of blood T cells in healthy people across ages. Next came a second PCR, run for about 7 to 12 cycles, which used a sample-barcoded 5' primer along with a J-beta primer mix. TCRdb called the 5' RACE reads again in MiXCR, with one record for every CDR3 protein. In the table there are around 1,000,000 distinct CDR3 sequences, 35% to 40% of which are singletons. The specimen was blood. Source of these receptors: a man between 18 and 29 years old in good health.

The chain is built from TRBV4-3 and TRBJ1-1; D possibly corresponds to TRBD1 (5 bases). The CDR3 sequence is 15 residues long. Germline V gives CDR1 LGHNA, CDR2 YSLEER. V shed 3 bases and J shed 3 bases, with 14 bases lying between them. CDR3 sequence reads: CASSHGTWPDTEAFF. In DNA, the CDR3 is TGCGCCAGCAGCCATGGGACGTGGCCGGACACTGAAGCTTTCTTT.

The rearrangement links TRBV20-1 to TRBJ1-1; the D is unclear. V was pared by 6 bases and J by 4 bases, with 12 bases between. This CDR3 is built from 12 residues. The germline V gene has CDR1 DFQATT and CDR2 SNEGSKA (reference sequence). The CDR3 nucleotides read TGCAGTGCCGAGTGGGGTGTCACTGAAGCTTTCTTT. This codes for CSAEWGVTEAFF.

The genes are TRBV4-2 and TRBJ2-1; D is unresolved. Trimming left V 3 bases short and J 0 bases short, with 6 bases between. The CDR3 length is 14 residues. From germline, CDR1 is LGHNA and CDR2 YNFKEQ. This CDR3 is CASSQGYSYNEQFF. The CDR3 DNA is TGTGCCAGCAGCCAGGGGTACTCCTACAATGAGCAGTTCTTC.

This clonotype has only a few counts. This chain uses TRBV20-1 with TRBJ2-3, with a possible D match to TRBD2 (6 bases). This CDR3 region has 17 residues. V was cut by 1 base and J by 0 bases, with 17 bases left in between. From germline, CDR1 is DFQATT and CDR2 SNEGSKA (reference sequence). CDR3 nucleotide sequence: TGCAGTGCTAGAGGGGCTCGGAGGGGTTCTAGCACAGATACGCAGTATTTT. This gives the protein CSARGARRGSSTDTQYF.

The chain carries TRBV29-1 and TRBJ2-1; 8 bases are a match to TRBD2. The J call could be wrong; TRBJ2-7 is a better fit for the DNA end. This CDR3 contains 14 residues. Looked up from germline, CDR1 is SQVTM and CDR2 is ANQGSEA. The CDR3 DNA follows: TGCAGCGTAGACGCGGGGGGTTCCTACAATGAGCAGTACTTC. It is translated as CSVDAGGSYNEQYF.

The chain has TRBV12-3 or TRBV12-4 and TRBJ1-1, with no clear D. The germline V and J ends were trimmed by 1 base and 4 bases, with 10 bases remaining between them. The CDR3 runs 14 residues. As DNA, the CDR3 is TGTGCCAGCAGTTTAGGGGCCGTAGGCACTGAAGCTTTCTTT. Protein product: CASSLGAVGTEAFF.

V and J are TRBV6-5 and TRBJ2-6; D is uncertain. Germline V gives CDR1 MNHEY, CDR2 SVGAGI. V was cut by 9 bases and J by 1 base, with 7 bases left in between. The CDR3 spans 13 residues. For the CDR3, the DNA is TGTGCCAGTGGTGGTTCTGGGGCCAACGTCCTGACTTTC. It is translated as CASGGSGANVLTF.

Concerning this clonotype: This may stem from a read error, because a much larger clone lies one nucleotide away. This chain connects TRBV20-1 to TRBJ2-1, with a possible D match to TRBD2 (5 bases). The CDR3 has 11 amino acids. Germline V gene sequence: CDR1 DFQATT, CDR2 SNEGSKA (reference sequence). V gave up 6 bases and J gave up 10 bases, with 13 bases separating them. CDR3 amino acids: CSAGVYNEQFF. The CDR3 DNA follows: TGCAGTGCCGGGGTATATAACGAGCAGTTCTTC.

For this clonotype: Relative to the germline gene, one junction end is altered; a read error may explain this. The chain employs TRBV20-1 and TRBJ1-1; 7 nucleotides agree with TRBD1. Germline V gene sequence: CDR1 DFQATT, CDR2 SNEGSKA (reference sequence). The CDR3 totals 13 residues. CDR3 DNA sequence: TGCAGTGCTAAGGGGACAGAGAACACTGAAACTTTCTTT. Protein sequence: CSAKGTENTETFF.

This clonotype was counted between two and nine times. The chain combines TRBV7-9 with TRBJ2-1; 8 bases map to TRBD1. Per the germline V gene, CDR1 is SEHNR and CDR2 is FQNEAQ (reference sequence). CDR3 size: 15 residues. Trimming took 5 bases from V and 4 from J; bases not matched to a gene: 7. CDR3 loop: CASSRGQGIYNEQFF. The CDR3 nucleotides are TGTGCCAGCAGCCGTGGACAGGGCATATACAATGAGCAGTTCTTC.

In this sample, this clonotype turned up a few times. The chain employs TRBV27 and TRBJ2-3; no clear D. V was shortened by 2 bases and J by 9 bases, with 18 bases between the two germline ends. CDR1 MNHEY and CDR2 SMNVEV come from the germline V gene (reference sequence). CDR3 length: 15 amino acids. CDR3 residues: CASSLQNRGRTTQYF. In DNA, the CDR3 is TGTGCCAGCAGTTTACAAAACCGCGGACGCACCACGCAGTATTTT.

This clonotype was counted a few times. This chain links TRBV5-5 with TRBJ1-2; no clear D. Germline CDR1 SGHKS, CDR2 YYEKEE (reference sequence). CDR3 length: 18 amino acids. V lost 0 bases, J lost 1 base, and 19 bases lay in between. The CDR3 DNA follows: TGTGCCAGCAGCTTGGTGGCAGGACTGGACTCAGATAACTATGGCTACACCTTC. It encodes CASSLVAGLDSDNYGYTF.

The rearrangement joins TRBV4-3 to TRBJ2-1; D tentatively fits TRBD1 or TRBD2 (5 bases each). The CDR3 spans 16 residues. Germline V gene data show CDR1 as LGHNA and CDR2 as YSLEER. Trimming took off 4 bases at V and 2 bases at J, with 15 bases between the two ends. The CDR3 coding sequence is TGCGCCAGCAGCCGTAGAAGGGACGGCCCCTACAATGAGCAGTTCTTC. Protein: CASSRRRDGPYNEQFF.

V gene TRBV18 combines with J gene TRBJ2-7, with TRBD1 matching 10 bases. Germline loops: CDR1 KGHSH, CDR2 LQKENI. V gave up 3 bases and J gave up 7 bases; unmatched junction bases: 6. The CDR3 has 14 amino acids. The CDR3 DNA sequence: TGTGCCAGCTCACCTTGGGACAGGGGCGGAGAGCAGTACTTC. It codes for CASSPWDRGGEQYF.

In this sample, this clonotype turned up a few times. The chain couples TRBV24-1 to TRBJ2-1, with 12 bases lining up with TRBD1. The CDR3 is 16 residues long. Germline V gives CDR1 KGHDR, CDR2 SFDVKD. Losses at the gene ends were 2 bases for V and 7 bases for J; bases not matched to a gene: 5. CDR3 nucleotide sequence: TGTGCCACCAGTGATTGGGGACAGGGGGCATCGAATGAGCAGTTCTTC. Residues: CATSDWGQGASNEQFF.

The chain links TRBV6-6 to TRBJ2-5; D unclear. Trimming removed 0 bases from V and 7 bases from J, with 12 bases in between. Germline lookup yields CDR1 MNHNY and CDR2 SVGAGI (reference sequence). CDR3 length: 14 residues. The CDR3 sequence is CASSYSPGEGTQYF. In DNA, the CDR3 is TGTGCCAGCAGTTACTCCCCCGGCGAAGGGACCCAGTACTTC.

This clonotype was observed once. The chain links TRBV2 to TRBJ1-6, with TRBD1 identical over 7 bases. Trimming cost V 10 bases and J 9 bases; bases outside gene matches: 15. The CDR3 is made up of 15 amino acids. Looked up from germline, CDR1 is SNHLY and CDR2 is FYNNEI. CDR3 sequence reads: CATQGTDAVTSPLHF. For the CDR3, the DNA is TGTGCCACCCAGGGGACAGACGCTGTTACTTCACCCCTCCACTTT.

The chain couples TRBV21-1 to TRBJ2-7. TRBV21-1 is listed as a pseudogene. This CDR3 spans 14 amino acids. The CDR3 bases are TGTGCCAGCAGCAAAGGGGTGAAGGAAGACGAGCAGTACGTC. Protein product: CASSKGVKEDEQYV.

Here the CDR3 reads CASSPSRVGGNQPQHF. In nucleotides, the CDR3 is TGTGCCAGCAGTCCCTCCAGGGTAGGGGGCAATCAGCCCCAGCATTTT. The gene calls are TRBV12-3 or TRBV12-4 and TRBJ1-5; perhaps TRBD1 as D (5 bases). V lost 5 bases, J lost 2 bases, and 16 bases lay in between. This CDR3 comprises 16 residues.